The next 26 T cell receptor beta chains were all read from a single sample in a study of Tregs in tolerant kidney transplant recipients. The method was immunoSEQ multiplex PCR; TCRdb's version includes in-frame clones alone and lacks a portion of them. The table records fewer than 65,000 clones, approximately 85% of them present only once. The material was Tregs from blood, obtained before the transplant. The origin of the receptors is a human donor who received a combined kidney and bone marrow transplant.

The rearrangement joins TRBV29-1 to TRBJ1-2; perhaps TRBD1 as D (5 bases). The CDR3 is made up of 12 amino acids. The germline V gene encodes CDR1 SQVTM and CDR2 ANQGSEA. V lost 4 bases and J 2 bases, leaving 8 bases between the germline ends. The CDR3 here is CSVGGGNYGYTF. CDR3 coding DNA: TGCAGCGTTGGGGGCGGGAACTATGGCTACACCTTC.

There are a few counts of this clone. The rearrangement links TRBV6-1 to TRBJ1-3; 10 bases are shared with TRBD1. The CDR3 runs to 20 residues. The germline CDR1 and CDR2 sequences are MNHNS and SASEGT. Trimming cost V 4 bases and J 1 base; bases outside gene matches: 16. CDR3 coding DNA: TGTGCCAGCAGTGCTCGGACAGGGGGAATAAACCCAGGATCTGGAAACACCATATATTTT. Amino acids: CASSARTGGINPGSGNTIYF.

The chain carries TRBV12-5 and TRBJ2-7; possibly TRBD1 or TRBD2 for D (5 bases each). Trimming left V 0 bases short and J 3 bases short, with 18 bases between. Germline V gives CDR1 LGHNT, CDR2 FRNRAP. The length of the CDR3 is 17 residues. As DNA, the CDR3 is TGTGCTAGTGGTTTGGTACTGAGTGAGGGGTTTCACTACGAGCAGTACTTC. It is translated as CASGLVLSEGFHYEQYF. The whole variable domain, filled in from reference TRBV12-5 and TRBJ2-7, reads DARVTQTPRHKVTEMGQEVTMRCQPILGHNTVFWYRQTMMQGLELLAYFRNRAPLDDSGMPKDRFSAEMPDATLATLKIQPSEPRDSAVYFCASGLVLSEGFHYEQYFGPGTRLTVT.

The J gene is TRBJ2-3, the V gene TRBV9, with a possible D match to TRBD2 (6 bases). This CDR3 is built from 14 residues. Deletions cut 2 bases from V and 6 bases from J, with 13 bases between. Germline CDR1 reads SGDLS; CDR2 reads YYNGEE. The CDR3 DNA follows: TGTGCCAGCAGCGTTCCGCTAGCGACGGATACGCAGTATTTT. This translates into CASSVPLATDTQYF.

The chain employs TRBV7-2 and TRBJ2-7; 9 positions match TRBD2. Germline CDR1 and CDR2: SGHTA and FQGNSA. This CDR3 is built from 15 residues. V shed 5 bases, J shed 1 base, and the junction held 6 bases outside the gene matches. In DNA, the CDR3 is TGTGCCAGCAGCCTAACTAGCGGGCGTTCCTACGAGCAGTACTTC. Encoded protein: CASSLTSGRSYEQYF.

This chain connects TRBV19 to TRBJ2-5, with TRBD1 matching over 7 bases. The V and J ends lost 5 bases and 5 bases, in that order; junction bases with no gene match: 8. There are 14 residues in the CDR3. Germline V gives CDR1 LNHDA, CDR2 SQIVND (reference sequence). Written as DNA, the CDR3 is TGTGCCAGTAGTGGACAGGTGGCGTATGAGACCCAGTACTTC. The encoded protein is CASSGQVAYETQYF.

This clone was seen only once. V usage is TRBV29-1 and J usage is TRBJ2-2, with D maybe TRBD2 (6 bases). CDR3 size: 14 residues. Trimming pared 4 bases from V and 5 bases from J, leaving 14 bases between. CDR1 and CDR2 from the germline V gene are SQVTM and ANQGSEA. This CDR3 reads CSVVDGSGTGELFF. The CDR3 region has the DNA TGCAGCGTTGTGGACGGGAGTGGTACCGGGGAGCTGTTTTTT.

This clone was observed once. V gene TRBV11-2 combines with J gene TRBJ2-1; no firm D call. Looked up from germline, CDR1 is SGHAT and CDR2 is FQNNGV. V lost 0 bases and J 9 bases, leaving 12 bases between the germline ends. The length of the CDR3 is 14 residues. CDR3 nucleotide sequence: TGTGCCAGCAGCTTAGATGCGTCCGGGCTTGAGCAGTTCTTC. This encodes CASSLDASGLEQFF.

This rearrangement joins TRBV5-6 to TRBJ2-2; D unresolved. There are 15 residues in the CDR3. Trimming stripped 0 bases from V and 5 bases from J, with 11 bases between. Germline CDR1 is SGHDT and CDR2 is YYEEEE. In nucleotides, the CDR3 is TGTGCCAGCAGCTTGGGGACCCTGGGGACCGGGGAGCTGTTTTTT. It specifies CASSLGTLGTGELFF.

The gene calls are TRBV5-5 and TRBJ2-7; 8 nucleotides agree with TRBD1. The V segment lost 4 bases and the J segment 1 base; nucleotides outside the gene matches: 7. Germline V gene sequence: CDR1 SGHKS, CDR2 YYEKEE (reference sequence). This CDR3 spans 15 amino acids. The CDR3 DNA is TGTGCCAGCAGCCTGCAGGGGGCGCGGTCCTACGAGCAGTACTTC. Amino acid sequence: CASSLQGARSYEQYF.

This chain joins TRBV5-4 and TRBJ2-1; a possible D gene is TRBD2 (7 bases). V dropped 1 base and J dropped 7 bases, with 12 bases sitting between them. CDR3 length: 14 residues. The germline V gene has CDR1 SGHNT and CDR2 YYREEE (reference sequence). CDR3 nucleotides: TGTGCCAGCAGCTTGTCGGGGGGCGTGAATGAGCAGTTCTTC. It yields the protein CASSLSGGVNEQFF.

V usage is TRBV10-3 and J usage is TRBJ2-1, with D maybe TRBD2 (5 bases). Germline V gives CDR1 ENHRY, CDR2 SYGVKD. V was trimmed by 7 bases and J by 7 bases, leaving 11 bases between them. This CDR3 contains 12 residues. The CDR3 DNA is TGTGCCATCAACACACAGCGGAATGAGCAGTTCTTC. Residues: CAINTQRNEQFF.

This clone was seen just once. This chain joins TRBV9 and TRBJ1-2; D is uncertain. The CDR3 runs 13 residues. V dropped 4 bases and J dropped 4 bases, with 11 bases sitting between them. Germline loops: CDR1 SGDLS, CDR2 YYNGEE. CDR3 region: CASSLVGGYGYTF. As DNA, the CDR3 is TGTGCCAGCAGCCTAGTCGGTGGCTATGGCTACACCTTC.

CDR3 amino acids: CASSEADRAHRNTEAFF. The CDR3 DNA sequence: TGTGCCAGCAGTGAAGCGGACAGGGCACATCGGAACACTGAAGCTTTCTTT. This chain connects TRBV6-1 to TRBJ1-1, with 8 bases matching TRBD1. With V trimmed by 0 bases and J by 1 base, 7 bases remained unmatched. The CDR3 loop spans 17 amino acids. Germline values: CDR1 MNHNS, CDR2 SASEGT.

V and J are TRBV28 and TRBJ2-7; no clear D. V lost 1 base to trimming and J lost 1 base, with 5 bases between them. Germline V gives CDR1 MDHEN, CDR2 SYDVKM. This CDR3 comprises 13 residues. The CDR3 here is CASSLLDSYEQYF. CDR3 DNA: TGTGCCAGCAGTTTATTAGATTCCTACGAGCAGTACTTC.

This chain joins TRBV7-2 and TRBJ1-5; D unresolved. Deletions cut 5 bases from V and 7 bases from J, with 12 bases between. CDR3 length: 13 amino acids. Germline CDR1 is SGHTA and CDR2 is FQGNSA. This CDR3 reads CASSPSRWQPQHF. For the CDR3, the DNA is TGTGCCAGCAGCCCCAGCCGCTGGCAGCCCCAGCATTTT. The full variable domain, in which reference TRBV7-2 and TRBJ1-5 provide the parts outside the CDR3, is GAGVSQSPSNKVTEKGKDVELRCDPISGHTALYWYRQSLGQGLEFLIYFQGNSAPDKSGLPSDRFSAERTGGSVSTLTIQRTQQEDSAVYLCASSPSRWQPQHFGDGTRLSIL.

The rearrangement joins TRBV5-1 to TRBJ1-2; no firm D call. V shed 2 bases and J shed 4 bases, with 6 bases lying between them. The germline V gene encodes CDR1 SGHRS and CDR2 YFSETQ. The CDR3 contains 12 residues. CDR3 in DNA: TGCGCCAGCAGCTTAGGCAGCTATGGCTACACCTTC. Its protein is CASSLGSYGYTF.

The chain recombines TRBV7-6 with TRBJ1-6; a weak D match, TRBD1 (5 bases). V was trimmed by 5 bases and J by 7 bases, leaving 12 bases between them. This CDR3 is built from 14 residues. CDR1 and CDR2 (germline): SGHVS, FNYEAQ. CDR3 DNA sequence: TGTGCCAGCAGCCCGGGACGGGGGAATTCACCCCTCCACTTT. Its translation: CASSPGRGNSPLHF.

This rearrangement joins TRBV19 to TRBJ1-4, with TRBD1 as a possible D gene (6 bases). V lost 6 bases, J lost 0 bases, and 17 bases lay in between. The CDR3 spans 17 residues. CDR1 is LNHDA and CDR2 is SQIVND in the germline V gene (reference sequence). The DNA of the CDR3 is TGTGCCAGTAGCCCGGGGGCTTCTAAGTCAACTAATGAAAAACTGTTTTTT. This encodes CASSPGASKSTNEKLFF.

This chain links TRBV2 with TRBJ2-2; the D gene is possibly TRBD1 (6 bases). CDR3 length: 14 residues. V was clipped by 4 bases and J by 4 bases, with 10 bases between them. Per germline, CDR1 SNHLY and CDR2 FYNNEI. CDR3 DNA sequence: TGTGCCAGCAGTGTCCTAGGGGGCACCGGGGAGCTGTTTTTT. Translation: CASSVLGGTGELFF. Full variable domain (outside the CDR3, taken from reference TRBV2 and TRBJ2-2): EPEVTQTPSHQVTQMGQEVILRCVPISNHLYFYWYRQILGQKVEFLVSFYNNEISEKSEIFDDQFSVERPDGSNFTLKIRSTKLEDSAMYFCASSVLGGTGELFFGEGSRLTVL.

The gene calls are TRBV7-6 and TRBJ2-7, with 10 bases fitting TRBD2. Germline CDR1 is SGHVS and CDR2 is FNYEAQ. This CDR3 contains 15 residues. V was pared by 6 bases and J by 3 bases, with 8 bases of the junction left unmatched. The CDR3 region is CASSPLAGAYYEQYF. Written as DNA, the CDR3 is TGTGCCAGCAGTCCGCTAGCGGGGGCGTACTACGAGCAGTACTTC. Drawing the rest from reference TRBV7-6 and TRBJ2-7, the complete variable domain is GAGVSQSPRYKVTKRGQDVALRCDPISGHVSLYWYRQALGQGPEFLTYFNYEAQQDKSGLPNDRFSAERPEGSISTLTIQRTEQRDSAMYRCASSPLAGAYYEQYFGPGTRLTVT.

CDR3: CASSQEGYSGYEQFF. The CDR3, as DNA: TGCGCCAGCAGCCAAGAAGGGTATAGCGGGTATGAGCAGTTCTTC. The gene calls are TRBV4-3 and TRBJ2-1, with 7 bases identical to TRBD2. J was trimmed by 8 bases and V by 0 bases; bases with no gene match: 7. The CDR3 contains 15 residues. Germline lookup yields CDR1 LGHNA and CDR2 YSLEER.

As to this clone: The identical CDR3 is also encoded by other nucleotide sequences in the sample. Written as DNA, the CDR3 is TGCGCCAGCAGCTTGGGGGGCTACGAGCAGTACTTC. Translated, it gives CASSLGGYEQYF. The chain employs TRBV5-1 and TRBJ2-7; D call uncertain. Trimming took 0 bases from V and 3 from J, leaving 4 bases between them. The CDR3 covers 12 residues. Germline CDR1 and CDR2: SGHRS and YFSETQ.

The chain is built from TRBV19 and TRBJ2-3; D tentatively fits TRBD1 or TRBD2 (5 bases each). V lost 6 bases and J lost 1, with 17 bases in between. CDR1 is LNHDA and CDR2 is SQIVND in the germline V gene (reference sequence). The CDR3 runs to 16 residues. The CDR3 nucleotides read TGTGCCAGTAGCCCGGGACGGGAAAGAGGCACAGATACGCAGTATTTT. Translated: CASSPGRERGTDTQYF.

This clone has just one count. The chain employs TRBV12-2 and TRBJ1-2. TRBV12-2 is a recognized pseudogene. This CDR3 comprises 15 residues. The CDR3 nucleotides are TGTGCAAGTCGCTCCCCGCCCCAGGGAGGCTATGGCTACACCTTC. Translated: CASRSPPQGGYGYTF.

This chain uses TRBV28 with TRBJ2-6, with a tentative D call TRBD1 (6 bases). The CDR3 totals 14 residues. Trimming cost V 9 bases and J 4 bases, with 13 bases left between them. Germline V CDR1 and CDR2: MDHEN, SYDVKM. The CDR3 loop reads CASRDRSGANVLTF. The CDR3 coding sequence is TGTGCCAGTCGTGACAGGTCCGGGGCCAACGTCCTGACTTTC.